A single sample gave rise to the 15 T cell receptor beta chains below, sequenced in a study of cytomegalovirus exposure and HLA in healthy donors (dated by TCRdb to 2016 to 2017). Library preparation used the immunoSEQ multiplex PCR assay. For the multiplex PCR, a mixture combining 60 forward primers for TCR Vbeta segments and 13 reverse primers for TCR Jbeta segments was used. Entries here come from immuneACCESS through TCRdb and include only in-frame sequences with V and J called. Some clones fail to appear in such tables; in the studies checked, an unresolved V gene covers under half of the shortfall, and the cause of the remainder is unknown. Across this sample there are about 180,000 clones, with about four fifths seen only once. More than 0.85% of the sample is in the top ten clones. The sequenced material came from PBMCs. These receptors were taken from a man between 25 and 39 years old in good health and CMV-seronegative.

This clone was observed a handful of times. J is TRBJ1-1 and V is TRBV19; the D is unclear. CDR3 size: 13 residues. Germline V gives CDR1 LNHDA, CDR2 SQIVND (reference sequence). V lost 3 bases, J lost 8 bases, and 13 bases lay in between. This chain's CDR3 is CASSMWFGDEAFF. CDR3 nucleotides: TGTGCCAGTAGTATGTGGTTCGGAGACGAAGCTTTCTTT.

The chain recombines TRBV11-2 with TRBJ2-7, with a weak D call TRBD2 (6 bases). Trimming left V 5 bases short and J 0 bases short, with 14 bases between. The germline CDR1 and CDR2 sequences are SGHAT and FQNNGV. This CDR3 comprises 15 residues. The CDR3 sequence: CASSLDYPSSYEQYF. DNA for the CDR3: TGTGCCAGCAGCCTGGACTACCCTAGCTCCTACGAGCAGTACTTC.

The chain is built from TRBV9 and TRBJ2-7, with 8 bases fitting TRBD1. Germline-derived CDR1 and CDR2 are SGDLS and YYNGEE. V was clipped by 2 bases and J by 4 bases; unmatched bases: 5. The CDR3 runs 14 residues. This CDR3 is CASSVGQGGYEQYF. In DNA, the CDR3 is TGTGCCAGCAGCGTCGGACAGGGCGGGTACGAGCAGTACTTC.

This chain uses TRBV6-5 with TRBJ2-2; D possibly corresponds to TRBD2 (5 bases). The germline gives CDR1 MNHEY, CDR2 SVGAGI. This CDR3 spans 15 amino acids. V dropped 2 bases and J dropped 5 bases, with 12 bases sitting between them. The CDR3 sequence is CASSYKAGLTGELFF. DNA for the CDR3: TGTGCCAGCAGTTACAAGGCGGGTTTAACCGGGGAGCTGTTTTTT.

The chain links TRBV11-3 to TRBJ2-7; the D gene is possibly TRBD1 (6 bases). Germline V gives CDR1 SGHNT, CDR2 YENEEA. The ends were cut back, 3 bases at V and 7 bases at J, with 10 bases in the middle. The CDR3 length is 12 residues. DNA for the CDR3: TGTGCCAGCAGCTTCCCCGGGACAGAGCAGTACTTC. Amino acids: CASSFPGTEQYF.

The rearrangement uses TRBV4-1 and TRBJ1-1; D uncertain. With 1 base removed from V and 3 bases from J, the gap between germline ends came to 12 bases. This CDR3 spans 15 amino acids. Germline V gene data show CDR1 as MGHRA and CDR2 as YSYEKL. The CDR3 sequence is CASSQVVGLDTEAFF. The CDR3 DNA reads TGCGCCAGCAGCCAAGTGGTCGGGTTGGACACTGAAGCTTTCTTT.

The chain's CDR3 is CASSERQGVENTEAFF. The CDR3 DNA sequence: TGTGCCAGCAGCGAGAGACAGGGAGTGGAGAACACTGAAGCTTTCTTT. This chain links TRBV7-9 with TRBJ1-1; 7 nucleotides align to TRBD1. The CDR3 runs 16 residues. Trimming at V came to 5 bases and at J to 1 base, leaving 10 bases not matched to a gene. CDR1 is SEHNR, CDR2 FQNEAQ, per germline (reference sequence).

The chain combines TRBV7-3 with TRBJ1-2, with 8 bases matching TRBD1. This CDR3 is 13 amino acids long. The junction had 7 bases not matched to a gene; V was cut back by 5 bases and J by 8 bases. The germline V gene has CDR1 SGHTA and CDR2 FQGTGA. The CDR3 DNA sequence: TGTGCCAGCAGCCCTGGACAGGGCCGGGGCTACACCTTC. The encoded protein is CASSPGQGRGYTF.

The V call is TRBV7-2, the J call TRBJ2-5; 8 positions agree with TRBD1. Germline CDR1 is SGHTA and CDR2 is FQGNSA. The CDR3 is made up of 14 amino acids. V gave up 5 bases and J gave up 5 bases; unmatched junction bases: 7. CDR3 amino acids: CASSRNRGLETQYF. The CDR3, as DNA: TGTGCCAGCAGCCGGAACAGGGGGTTGGAGACCCAGTACTTC.

On this clone: Its ends do not fully match the called genes, so a read error is possible. CDR3: CVSRDFSIGYEQYF. For the CDR3, the DNA is TGTGTCAGCAGGGATTTTTCGATCGGGTACGAGCAGTACTTC. The genes are TRBV6-1 and TRBJ2-7; D possibly corresponds to TRBD1 (5 bases). Germline V gene lookup returns CDR1 MNHNS and CDR2 SASEGT. This CDR3 region has 14 residues.

This clone has a handful of counts. The V gene is TRBV5-1, the J gene TRBJ2-3; the D gene is possibly TRBD1 (5 bases). Trimming pared 1 base from V and 6 bases from J, leaving 9 bases between. Germline values: CDR1 SGHRS, CDR2 YFSETQ. CDR3 size: 13 residues. The CDR3 region is CASSLTDIDTQYF. The DNA for the CDR3 is TGCGCCAGCAGCTTGACGGACATTGATACGCAGTATTTT.

The chain joins TRBV23-1 to TRBJ1-2, with D perhaps matching TRBD1 (6 bases). TRBV23-1 is known as an ORF, though its function is uncertain. The V and J ends lost 2 bases and 5 bases respectively, with 18 bases between them. The CDR3 runs to 16 residues. The CDR3 protein is CASSQGIQGNPYGYTF. In nucleotides, the CDR3 is TGCGCCAGCAGTCAAGGAATACAGGGAAACCCTTATGGCTACACCTTC.

J is TRBJ2-3 and V is TRBV4-1, with TRBD2 identical over 8 bases. The CDR3 consists of 16 residues. J was trimmed by 0 bases and V by 5 bases; bases with no gene match: 7. CDR1 is MGHRA and CDR2 is YSYEKL in the germline V gene. CDR3 in amino acids: CASSGLAGSSTDTQYF. Here the CDR3 DNA reads TGCGCCAGCAGCGGATTAGCGGGGTCTAGCACAGATACGCAGTATTTT.

The chain is built from TRBV7-6 and TRBJ1-4, with D perhaps matching TRBD1 (6 bases). V gave up 1 base and J gave up 4 bases, with 10 bases separating them. The CDR3 extends over 15 amino acids. From germline, CDR1 is SGHVS and CDR2 FNYEAQ. The CDR3, as DNA: TGTGCCAGCAGCTTAGTGGGGGGGCATAATGAAAAACTGTTTTTT. Translating gives CASSLVGGHNEKLFF.

The chain employs TRBV7-2 and TRBJ2-3, with a weak D call TRBD1 (6 bases). The ends were cut back, 5 bases at V and 2 bases at J, with 14 bases in the middle. CDR1 and CDR2 from the germline V gene are SGHTA and FQGNSA. CDR3 size: 15 residues. The CDR3 loop is CASSLRQAPTDTQYF. The CDR3 DNA is TGTGCCAGCAGCCTCAGACAGGCCCCCACAGATACGCAGTATTTT.